This TCR beta chain came from a study of breast tumors, draining lymph nodes, adjacent tissues. There are many counts of this clonotype. Its antigen is still unknown. General study points: Findings are consistent with lymph node origin and intratumoral expansion of most tumor T cells. Compared with basal-like, luminal-like tumors shared significantly more repertoire with nontumor tissue. That most tumor T cells come from lymph nodes remained unproven. Tumor TCR diversity was below lymph nodes but above nontumor tissue.

J gave up 4 bases and V 6 bases, and 2 bases lay outside the gene matches. This CDR3 spans 11 amino acids. Germline V gives CDR1 SQVTM, CDR2 ANQGSEA. MiXCR, applied by TCRdb to the multiplex PCR reads, yields one record per CDR3 protein. Among roughly 17,000 distinct CDR3 sequences, around two fifths were seen once, and the ten largest hold approximately 21%. The chain couples TRBV29-1 to TRBJ1-2, with TRBD1 matching 7 bases. The receptor comes from a female donor with breast cancer. Some clones in this sample may be carry-over from other donors' samples. Sequencing input: breast tumor tissue. The CDR3 DNA follows: TGCAGCGTCCGGGACAGCTATGGCTACACCTTC. Amino acid sequence: CSVRDSYGYTF.